Presented here are 5 T cell receptor beta chains from one specimen sequenced in a study of cytomegalovirus exposure and HLA in healthy donors. Data came from immunoSEQ multiplex PCR; TCRdb stores just in-frame clones and leaves some out. The sample has roughly 330,000 clones, roughly 90% seen once. Material for sequencing was PBMCs. The receptors come from a woman aged 25 to 45 in good health and CMV-seropositive.

The chain couples TRBV7-9 to TRBJ2-7; TRBD2 matches 10 bases. The CDR3 contains 15 residues. With V trimmed by 1 base and J by 4 bases, 4 bases remained unmatched. Germline V lookup: CDR1 SEHNR, CDR2 FQNEAQ (reference sequence). CDR3 nucleotides: TGTGCCAGCAGCTTAGGGCAGCGGGGGGGGTACGAGCAGTACTTC. It specifies CASSLGQRGGYEQYF.

The chain couples TRBV29-1 to TRBJ2-3; D is unresolved. Germline assignment: CDR1 SQVTM and CDR2 ANQGSEA. The CDR3 is 13 amino acids. V was pared by 1 base and J by 2 bases, with 7 bases between. The CDR3 DNA follows: TGCAGCGTTGAAGGGACCCTCACAGATACGCAGTATTTT. The encoded protein is CSVEGTLTDTQYF.

The chain has TRBV29-1 and TRBJ2-3; D ambiguous. This CDR3 has 15 amino acids. The germline V gene has CDR1 SQVTM and CDR2 ANQGSEA. Deletions cut 3 bases from V and 0 bases from J, with 13 bases between. CDR3 sequence reads: CSVDKPKPSTDTQYF. CDR3 DNA: TGCAGCGTTGATAAGCCTAAACCTAGCACAGATACGCAGTATTTT.

The rearrangement links TRBV29-1 to TRBJ2-3; the match to TRBD1 covers 9 bases. There are 15 residues in the CDR3. V lost 1 base and J lost 3; bases outside the gene matches: 5. Germline CDR1 is SQVTM and CDR2 is ANQGSEA. The CDR3 DNA reads TGCAGCGTTGAAGTGACAGGGGGTAGGACAGATACGCAGTATTTT. Translated, it gives CSVEVTGGRTDTQYF.

This chain uses TRBV7-2 with TRBJ1-1; 7 nucleotides agree with TRBD1. Germline V CDR1 and CDR2: SGHTA, FQGNSA. The CDR3 sequence is 13 residues long. V lost 4 bases, J lost 10 bases, and 9 bases stayed unmatched. The CDR3 spells CASSYGQVFVAFF. The CDR3 DNA is TGTGCCAGCAGCTACGGACAGGTGTTCGTAGCTTTCTTT. The whole variable domain, remainder taken from reference TRBV7-2 and TRBJ1-1, is GAGVSQSPSNKVTEKGKDVELRCDPISGHTALYWYRQSLGQGLEFLIYFQGNSAPDKSGLPSDRFSAERTGGSVSTLTIQRTQQEDSAVYLCASSYGQVFVAFFGQGTRLTVV.